This entry is about one T cell receptor (beta chain). Its cognate antigen is unknown. Cultured cells yielded isolated CD4+ T cells after 10 to 11 days. Half the medium was replaced with IL-2 medium on days 3 and 7. Germline loops: CDR1 SGHRS, CDR2 YFSETQ. CDR3 size: 13 residues. V lost 7 bases, J lost 2 bases, and 1 base stayed unmatched. The data originate from a study of vaccination effects on CD4 cells after COVID-19. Study-wide results and caveats: Among infection- and vaccine-induced clones, marked clonal contraction occurred late after vaccination. Common cold coronaviruses were cross-recognized by only 1 of 255 vaccine-induced clones in healthy vaccinees.

TCRdb keeps only in-frame clones here, not all; method: immunoSEQ multiplex PCR. Of around 37,000 clones listed, 65% to 75% are singletons. The V call is TRBV5-1, the J call TRBJ2-5; the match to TRBD2 covers 11 bases. This receptor was taken from a human donor who received a COVID-19 vaccine. The source material was CD4+ T cells from PBMCs cultured without peptide, sampled before COVID-19 vaccination. CDR3 sequence reads: CASRTSGQETQYF. CDR3 nucleotide sequence: TGCGCCAGCCGGACTAGCGGGCAAGAGACCCAGTACTTC.